The 29 T cell receptor beta chains presented below share a single source sample, sequenced in a study of beta chain features in type 1 diabetes. Study-wide results and limits: Shortening that was moderate but significant affected the TCRB CDR3s of Type 1 diabetes patients in all four CD4+ subsets.

These TCRs' antigens remain unknown. All of the isolated RNA was reverse transcribed, so expressed TCRB transcripts were sequenced. This table comes from immunoSEQ multiplex PCR, and its TCRdb copy is limited to in-frame clones, with some not included. Of approximately 170,000 clones in the sample, approximately 7.8% were seen once. Sequencing was carried out using central memory CD4+ T cells from blood. These receptors all come from a woman in her thirties or forties with type 1 diabetes.

The chain has TRBV30 and TRBJ1-2, with TRBD1 matching 12 bases. Unmatched junction bases numbered 5, after V lost 1 base and J lost 8 bases. Per germline, CDR1 GTSNPN and CDR2 SVGIG (reference sequence). This CDR3 comprises 14 residues. CDR3 coding DNA: TGTGCCTGGAGTGGCTCCGGGACAGGGGGCGGCTACACCTTC. It codes for CAWSGSGTGGGYTF.

This clone was observed at least ten times. CDR3 residues: CASSRGNSPLHF. The CDR3 nucleotides read TGTGCCAGCAGCCGGGGCAATTCACCCCTCCACTTT. The chain uses TRBV14 and TRBJ1-6; a possible D gene is TRBD1 (5 bases). V lost 4 bases and J lost 7, with 5 bases in between. The germline V gene encodes CDR1 SGHDN and CDR2 FVKESK. This CDR3 is 12 amino acids long.

The CDR3 spells CSVTGTGTYEQYF. DNA of the CDR3: TGCAGCGTTACCGGGACAGGAACCTACGAGCAGTACTTC. The chain recombines TRBV29-1 with TRBJ2-7, with 8 positions matching TRBD1. CDR1 SQVTM and CDR2 ANQGSEA come from the germline V gene. J lost 2 bases, V lost 5 bases, and 5 bases had no gene match. This CDR3 is 13 amino acids long.

DNA of the CDR3: TGCGCCAGCAGCCAAGATTCCACGTTCGGTTTGGGGGGAGGCAATGAGCAGTTCTTC. This codes for CASSQDSTFGLGGGNEQFF. The genes are TRBV4-1 and TRBJ2-1; perhaps TRBD2 as D (6 bases). This CDR3 region has 19 residues. The germline V gene encodes CDR1 MGHRA and CDR2 YSYEKL. V was pared by 0 bases and J by 6 bases, with 24 bases between.

This clone has only a few counts. The chain joins TRBV4-1 to TRBJ1-5, with TRBD1 matching over 7 bases. V trimming: 3 bases; J trimming: 0 bases; junction bases outside the gene matches: 11. The CDR3 has 18 residues. Germline V gene sequence: CDR1 MGHRA, CDR2 YSYEKL. This CDR3 reads CASSQSGTVTYSNQPQHF. The CDR3 nucleotides are TGCGCCAGCAGCCAGTCCGGGACAGTAACTTATAGCAATCAGCCCCAGCATTTT.

The CDR3 DNA reads TGTGCCAGCAGCTTAATAGGTGACACAACAGATACGCAGTATTTT. Translated: CASSLIGDTTDTQYF. V is TRBV7-3 and J is TRBJ2-3; D not resolved. The CDR3 covers 15 residues. Looked up from germline, CDR1 is SGHTA and CDR2 is FQGTGA. Trimming stripped 1 base from V and 3 bases from J, with 11 bases between.

This clone was seen a few times. This CDR3 is also generated by other DNA sequences in the sample. The chain couples TRBV29-1 to TRBJ1-2; D is possibly TRBD1 (5 bases). The CDR3 is 13 residues long. Germline CDR1 and CDR2: SQVTM and ANQGSEA. V was cut by 0 bases and J by 3 bases, with 8 bases left in between. The CDR3 reads CSVEDRGDYGYTF. The DNA for the CDR3 is TGCAGCGTTGAAGATAGGGGTGACTATGGCTACACCTTC.

This chain connects TRBV4-1 to TRBJ2-7; D might be TRBD2 (5 bases). CDR1 and CDR2 from the germline V gene are MGHRA and YSYEKL. There are 13 residues in the CDR3. V gave up 3 bases and J gave up 11 bases, with 17 bases separating them. This CDR3 is CASSHPRAVGKYF. The CDR3 coding sequence is TGCGCCAGCAGCCACCCGCGGGCTGTCGGGAAGTACTTC.

This clone was recorded a few times. CDR3 sequence: CASSQDLTGGFYGYTF. The CDR3 DNA sequence: TGCGCCAGCAGCCAAGATTTGACAGGGGGCTTCTATGGCTACACCTTC. The genes are TRBV4-1 and TRBJ1-2; 10 bases align to TRBD1. Unmatched junction bases numbered 5, after V lost 0 bases and J lost 4 bases. The CDR3 is 16 residues long. Germline CDR1 is MGHRA and CDR2 is YSYEKL.

This clone was seen more than once but under ten times. In DNA, the CDR3 is TGTGCCTGGAGCGCAGGGCGGGGGACTGAAGCTTTCTTT. Encoded protein: CAWSAGRGTEAFF. This sequence joins TRBV30 and TRBJ1-1, with D possibly TRBD1 on 5 matching bases. Germline CDR1 is GTSNPN and CDR2 is SVGIG (reference sequence). V was pared by 3 bases and J by 5 bases, with 13 bases between. The CDR3 spans 13 residues.

This clone was detected only a few times. V usage is TRBV6-5 and J usage is TRBJ1-6, with D hard to call. Germline V gene sequence: CDR1 MNHEY, CDR2 SVGAGI. The CDR3 consists of 14 residues. V was shortened by 2 bases and J by 8 bases, with 10 bases between the two germline ends. The CDR3 is CASSYGPSDSPLHF. CDR3 nucleotides: TGTGCCAGCAGTTACGGTCCGAGCGATTCACCCCTCCACTTT.

The genes are TRBV5-1 and TRBJ2-3; D perhaps matches TRBD2 (6 bases). Germline V gene sequence: CDR1 SGHRS, CDR2 YFSETQ. The length of the CDR3 is 12 residues. Trimming cost V 1 base and J 9 bases, with 9 bases left between them. This CDR3 is CASSLFRGTQYF. CDR3 in DNA: TGCGCCAGCAGCTTGTTTCGGGGGACGCAGTATTTT.

CDR3 in amino acids: CASSYAGRAGDEQYF. The DNA of the CDR3 is TGTGCCAGCAGTTACGCCGGTAGGGCGGGAGACGAGCAGTACTTC. The chain recombines TRBV6-5 with TRBJ2-7, with TRBD2 matching 7 bases. The CDR3 runs 15 residues. The V gene's germline CDR1 is MNHEY and CDR2 SVGAGI. Unmatched junction bases numbered 9, after V lost 2 bases and J lost 5 bases.

The chain has TRBV7-8 and TRBJ1-2; possible D gene TRBD1, 6 bases. This CDR3 has 13 amino acids. CDR1 and CDR2 from the germline V gene are SGHVS and FQNEAQ. Between the trimmed V and J ends, which lost 5 bases and 4 bases, there was a span of 11 bases. The CDR3 DNA is TGTGCCAGCAGCCCTGGACAGATCTATGGCTACACCTTC. It specifies CASSPGQIYGYTF.

The rearrangement uses TRBV9 and TRBJ1-5; no definite D call. This CDR3 comprises 13 residues. V was pared by 4 bases and J by 5 bases, with 10 bases between. Germline V gives CDR1 SGDLS, CDR2 YYNGEE. CDR3 nucleotide sequence: TGTGCCAGCAGCCATGAAAGAGATCAGCCCCAGCATTTT. Amino acid sequence: CASSHERDQPQHF.

The rearrangement joins TRBV28 to TRBJ1-5; 7 bases are shared with TRBD1. Per the germline V gene, CDR1 is MDHEN and CDR2 is SYDVKM. The J segment lost 4 bases and the V segment lost 6 bases, leaving 12 bases of the junction unmatched. The CDR3 is made up of 16 amino acids. The chain's CDR3 is CASRVPGTVRNQPQHF. CDR3 sequence (DNA): TGTGCCAGCAGGGTACCGGGGACAGTACGGAATCAGCCCCAGCATTTT.

The rearrangement links TRBV6-6 to TRBJ1-5; D perhaps matches TRBD1 (6 bases). Germline V CDR1 and CDR2: MNHNY, SVGAGI (reference sequence). CDR3 size: 14 residues. Trimming shortened V by 6 bases and J by 4 bases, and 13 bases separated the two germline ends. Here the CDR3 DNA reads TGTGCCAGCAGACCAACAGGGAGTAATCAGCCCCAGCATTTT. Its translation is CASRPTGSNQPQHF.

V and J are TRBV7-2 and TRBJ2-7, with a tentative D call TRBD1 (6 bases). Germline V gene sequence: CDR1 SGHTA, CDR2 FQGNSA. This CDR3 contains 14 residues. With 1 base removed from V and 2 bases from J, the gap between germline ends came to 9 bases. CDR3: CASSLGQDTYEQYF. CDR3 coding DNA: TGTGCCAGCAGCTTAGGACAGGATACCTACGAGCAGTACTTC.

This clone was recorded many times. The rearrangement links TRBV7-9 to TRBJ2-5, with 12 bases that match TRBD2. This CDR3 comprises 18 residues. Germline loops: CDR1 SEHNR, CDR2 FQNEAQ (reference sequence). Germline trimming cut 3 bases from V and 0 bases from J; bases unmatched to any gene: 8. The CDR3 is CASSFTSWTSGNQETQYF. The CDR3 DNA is TGTGCCAGCAGCTTCACTTCCTGGACTAGCGGGAACCAAGAGACCCAGTACTTC.

V is TRBV25-1 and J is TRBJ1-1; D may be TRBD1 (6 bases). Germline CDR1 MGHDK, CDR2 SYGVNS. The CDR3 extends over 15 amino acids. The V end was cut by 7 bases, the J end by 0 bases, with 15 bases between. CDR3 residues: CASNSKTGLNTEAFF. In DNA, the CDR3 is TGTGCCAGCAATAGCAAGACAGGTTTGAACACTGAAGCTTTCTTT.

The CDR3 bases are TGCGCCAGCAGCCCGGGACTAGCGGGAGGGGAGACCCAGTACTTC. It is translated as CASSPGLAGGETQYF. This chain links TRBV4-1 with TRBJ2-5, with 16 positions matching TRBD2. The V and J ends lost 4 bases and 5 bases, in that order; junction bases with no gene match: 1. There are 15 residues in the CDR3. The V gene's germline CDR1 is MGHRA and CDR2 YSYEKL.

This clone was seen only a few times. The chain employs TRBV7-9 and TRBJ2-2; 10 positions match TRBD2. Germline loops: CDR1 SEHNR, CDR2 FQNEAQ (reference sequence). There are 15 residues in the CDR3. Trimming took 5 bases from V and 4 from J; bases not matched to a gene: 4. In DNA form, the CDR3 reads TGTGCCAGCAGCCCCGGGACTAGCGCCACCGGGGAGCTGTTTTTT. It encodes CASSPGTSATGELFF.

The V call is TRBV7-9, the J call TRBJ2-7; D is uncertain. The CDR3 spans 14 residues. V gave up 1 base and J gave up 4 bases, with 11 bases separating them. Per the germline V gene, CDR1 is SEHNR and CDR2 is FQNEAQ (reference sequence). The CDR3 here is CASSLESWAYEQYF. CDR3 sequence (DNA): TGTGCCAGCAGCTTAGAGTCCTGGGCGTACGAGCAGTACTTC.

This clone has more than one count but fewer than ten. This CDR3 is CASSNQGTDTQYF. The CDR3 nucleotides are TGTGCCAGCAGCAACCAGGGGACAGATACGCAGTATTTT. The gene calls are TRBV5-4 and TRBJ2-3; tentative D call: TRBD1 (6 bases). CDR1 and CDR2 (germline): SGHNT, YYREEE (reference sequence). V gave up 4 bases and J gave up 3 bases, with 9 bases separating them. The CDR3 is made up of 13 amino acids.

The chain couples TRBV7-2 to TRBJ1-3; TRBD1 aligns across 7 bases. The CDR3 extends over 17 amino acids. Losses at the gene ends were 4 bases for V and 0 bases for J; bases not matched to a gene: 9. Germline V CDR1 and CDR2: SGHTA, FQGNSA. CDR3 in amino acids: CASSSPGQSYSGNTIYF. CDR3 nucleotides: TGTGCCAGCAGCTCACCGGGACAGTCTTACTCTGGAAACACCATATATTTT. Supplemented by reference TRBV7-2 and TRBJ1-3, the full variable domain reads GAGVSQSPSNKVTEKGKDVELRCDPISGHTALYWYRQSLGQGLEFLIYFQGNSAPDKSGLPSDRFSAERTGGSVSTLTIQRTQQEDSAVYLCASSSPGQSYSGNTIYFGEGSWLTVV.

This clone was seen only a few times. The rearrangement joins TRBV29-1 to TRBJ1-5; TRBD1 matches at 7 bases. The CDR3 spans 13 residues. V was pared by 6 bases and J by 7 bases, with 9 bases of the junction left unmatched. The V gene's germline CDR1 is SQVTM and CDR2 ANQGSEA. CDR3 sequence reads: CSVAGTEGQPQHF. In DNA, the CDR3 is TGCAGCGTGGCGGGGACAGAGGGGCAGCCCCAGCATTTT.

The V call is TRBV7-8, the J call TRBJ1-1; weak D call: TRBD1 (5 bases). The CDR3 runs to 13 residues. In germline, CDR1 is SGHVS, CDR2 FQNEAQ. The germline V and J ends were trimmed by 5 bases and 1 base, with 8 bases remaining between them. CDR3: CASSGQGNTEAFF. In nucleotides, the CDR3 is TGTGCCAGCAGCGGCCAGGGGAACACTGAAGCTTTCTTT.

The sample holds a few counts of this clone. V and J are TRBV29-1 and TRBJ1-1; 7 nucleotides agree with TRBD1. Germline loops: CDR1 SQVTM, CDR2 ANQGSEA. The CDR3 spans 14 residues. With 4 bases clipped from V and 3 bases from J, the junction kept 8 bases outside the gene matches. The chain's CDR3 is CSVGNRGGHTEAFF. The CDR3 region has the DNA TGCAGCGTTGGCAACAGGGGTGGTCACACTGAAGCTTTCTTT.

The rearrangement uses TRBV10-3 and TRBJ1-3; a weak D match, TRBD1 (6 bases). This CDR3 has 14 amino acids. Germline assignment: CDR1 ENHRY and CDR2 SYGVKD. The germline V and J ends were trimmed by 11 bases and 0 bases, with 14 bases remaining between them. The CDR3: CASRQASSGNTIYF. The CDR3 DNA sequence: TGTGCCTCTCGACAGGCGAGCTCTGGAAACACCATATATTTT.